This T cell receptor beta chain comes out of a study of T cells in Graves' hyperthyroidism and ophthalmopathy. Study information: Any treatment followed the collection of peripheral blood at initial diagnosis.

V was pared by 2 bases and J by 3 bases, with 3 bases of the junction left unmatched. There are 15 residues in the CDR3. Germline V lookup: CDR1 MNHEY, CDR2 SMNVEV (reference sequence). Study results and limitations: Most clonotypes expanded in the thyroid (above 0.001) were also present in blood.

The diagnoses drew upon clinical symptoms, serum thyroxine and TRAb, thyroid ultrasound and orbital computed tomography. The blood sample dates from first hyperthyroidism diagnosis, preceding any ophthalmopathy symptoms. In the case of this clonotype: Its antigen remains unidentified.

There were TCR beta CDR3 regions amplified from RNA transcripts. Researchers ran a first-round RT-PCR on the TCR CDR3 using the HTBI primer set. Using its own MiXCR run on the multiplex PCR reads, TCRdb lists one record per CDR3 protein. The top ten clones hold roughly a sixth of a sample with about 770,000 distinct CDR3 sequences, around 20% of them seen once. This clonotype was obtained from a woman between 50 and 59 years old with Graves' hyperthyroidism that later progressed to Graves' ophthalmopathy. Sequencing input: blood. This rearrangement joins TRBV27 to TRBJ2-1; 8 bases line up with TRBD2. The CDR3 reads CASSLAAGDYNEQFF. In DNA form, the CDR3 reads TGTGCCAGCAGTTTAGCAGCGGGGGACTACAATGAGCAGTTCTTC.